The rows below give T cell receptor beta chains drawn from one sample of a study of T-cell memory formation after mild COVID-19. From the 5' RACE reads, TCRdb called clonotypes with MiXCR, one entry per CDR3 protein. The sample shows fewer than 700,000 distinct CDR3 sequences, more than 15% of them seen only once. The material sequenced was PBMCs or a T cell subset sorted from them (not recorded which). The receptors come from an adult woman who had mild COVID-19 (a few samples of this study predate the infection). Cell type and time point are not known. The CDR3 runs from the conserved cysteine through the conserved F or W.

>TRBJ1-2|TRBV7-2
CASSSQPTGWGYTF
>TRBJ1-2|TRBV25-1
CASSEAGKHPYGYTF
>TRBJ1-1|TRBV19
CASTTGNTEAFF
>TRBJ2-7|TRBV20-1
CSARPRGGYNEQYF
>TRBJ2-7|TRBV9
CASSVNPRDPHYEQYF
>TRBJ2-3|TRBV9
CASSPSGQLGDTQYF
>TRBJ2-3|TRBV4-1
CASSQPGSTDTQYF
>TRBJ2-2|TRBV12-3/TRBV12-4
CASSSPTRDRGRKMFF
>TRBJ1-2|TRBV3-1
CASSPGTAGGYTF
>TRBJ2-7|TRBV7-7
CASSLDRSSYEQYF
>TRBJ1-2|TRBV5-1
CASSLLGGFSSDGYTF
>TRBJ1-5|TRBV19
CASKDRVSQPQHF
>TRBJ1-4|TRBV5-1
CASSSGGIREKLFF
>TRBJ2-7|TRBV27
CASSLQAGGSEQYF
>TRBJ2-1|TRBV20-1
CSARTVSYNEQFF
>TRBJ1-1|TRBV29-1
CSSASGGYGIGMNTEAFF
>TRBJ1-2|TRBV12-3/TRBV12-4
CASGSGTLYGYTF
>TRBJ2-7|TRBV20-1
CSASGVSYDQYF
>TRBJ2-7|TRBV6-2/TRBV6-3
CASRKNDWTGSSYEQYF
>TRBJ2-2|TRBV7-8
CASSRGGVGTGELFF
>TRBJ2-7|TRBV10-3
CAISLGTVAGEQYF
>TRBJ2-4|TRBV12-3/TRBV12-4
CASSSPIGQGWDIQYF
>TRBJ2-7|TRBV24-1
CATSETGTGVREQYF
>TRBJ2-3|TRBV5-6
CASSFWDSHTDTQYF
>TRBJ2-2|TRBV12-3/TRBV12-4
CASSFGTRHTGELFF
>TRBJ1-2|TRBV6-1
CATAQYGYTF
>TRBJ2-5|TRBV5-1
CASSPSGRAAETQYF
>TRBJ2-5|TRBV25-1
CASFGETQYF
>TRBJ2-3|TRBV19
CASSIAGRTDTQYF
>TRBJ2-3|TRBV24-1
CATSDFLSSSTDTQYF
>TRBJ1-5|TRBV24-1
CATSDFQGNQPQHF
>TRBJ2-7|TRBV5-1
CASSLAPPGPGGEQYF
>TRBJ2-7|TRBV7-2
CASSPRTSGGPSSYEQYF
>TRBJ2-5|TRBV5-1
CASSSSGALETQYF
>TRBJ2-1|TRBV29-1
CSVAGLAGTNYNEQFF
>TRBJ2-7|TRBV6-2/TRBV6-3
CASSYSSYEQYF
>TRBJ2-5|TRBV25-1
CASSTSRGLAPPGRKTQYF
>TRBJ2-5|TRBV5-6
CASTFLGAETQYF
>TRBJ2-7|TRBV11-3
CASSSPAFGDEQYF
>TRBJ1-1|TRBV10-3
CAISAVPGQGALEKAFF
>TRBJ1-1|TRBV3-1
CASSQDAGANTEAFF
>TRBJ2-3|TRBV5-5
CASSLGRSGGSDTQYF
>TRBJ2-1|TRBV7-3
CASSLRGGQSPRDEQFF
>TRBJ2-1|TRBV5-5
CASVQRGDYNEQFF
>TRBJ2-3|TRBV4-2
CASSPEQGYGINTQYF
>TRBJ2-1|TRBV7-2
CASSSRDLLEQFF
>TRBJ1-2|TRBV9
CASSPYSWTGNSINYGYTF
>TRBJ2-5|TRBV6-1
CASTPMGAWETQYF